These T cell receptor beta chains were read from a single sample in a study of CD8 T cells in ankylosing spondylitis. Via MiXCR, TCRdb re-called the 5' RACE reads, giving one row per CDR3 protein. Among about 440,000 distinct CDR3 sequences listed, roughly 17% were seen once. The sequenced sample was blood, either unsorted or a sorted T cell fraction (not recorded which). The receptors come from a male donor with ankylosing spondylitis. Both conserved end residues are part of each CDR3. The D gene is left open where the match is weak. Size values are once, few and many counts, or a class for expanded clones, and some rows have none.

>TRBD1|NA|TRBJ1-5|TRBV6-2/TRBV6-3
CASSYVTGDQPQHF
TGTGCCAGCAGTTACGTTACAGGGGATCAGCCCCAGCATTTT
>TRBD2|NA|TRBJ2-5|TRBV3-1
CASSYGGATETQYF
TGTGCCAGCAGTTACGGGGGGGCCACGGAGACCCAGTACTTC
>NA|few|TRBJ2-7|TRBV3-1
CASSQTNEQYF
TGTGCCAGCAGCCAAACTAACGAGCAGTACTTC
>NA|NA|TRBJ2-2|TRBV7-3
CASSQKAGHTTGELFF
TGTGCCAGCAGCCAAAAAGCGGGACACACCACCGGGGAGCTGTTTTTT
>TRBD1|few|TRBJ2-1|TRBV14
CASSQELQGNQGNEQFF
TGTGCCAGCAGCCAAGAATTACAGGGGAATCAGGGCAATGAGCAGTTCTTC
>TRBD2|few|TRBJ2-1|TRBV6-5
CASSYGTSWDNEQFF
TGTGCCAGCAGTTACGGGACTAGCTGGGACAATGAGCAGTTCTTC
>TRBD1|NA|TRBJ2-7|TRBV7-2
CASSRGTGGIYEQYF
TGTGCCAGCAGCAGAGGGACAGGGGGCATCTACGAGCAGTACTTC
>TRBD1|NA|TRBJ2-5|TRBV7-2
CASSPRDRGYETQYF
TGTGCCAGCAGCCCCCGGGACAGGGGGTATGAGACCCAGTACTTC
>NA|NA|TRBJ1-5|TRBV5-3
CARSFYRVGQPQHF
TGTGCCAGAAGCTTTTACAGGGTTGGACAGCCCCAGCATTTT
>NA|few|TRBJ2-7|TRBV20-1
CSAYGFSGAYEQYF
TGCAGTGCTTATGGATTCTCGGGAGCCTACGAGCAGTACTTC
>TRBD2|few|TRBJ2-5|TRBV7-2
CASSPGLAFGETQYF
TGTGCCAGCAGCCCAGGACTAGCTTTTGGGGAGACCCAGTACTTC
>TRBD2|few|TRBJ2-7|TRBV10-3
CAISEPQRGASKQYF
TGTGCCATCAGTGAACCCCAGCGGGGCGCCAGCAAGCAGTACTTC
>TRBD1|few|TRBJ1-1|TRBV5-1
CASSWTGEGEAFF
TGCGCCAGCAGCTGGACAGGGGAGGGTGAAGCTTTCTTT
>NA|NA|TRBJ1-3|TRBV7-2
CASSLAPMSGNTIYF
TGTGCCAGCAGCTTAGCCCCCATGTCCGGAAACACCATATATTTT
>TRBD1|NA|TRBJ2-5|TRBV7-2
CASSFRDSKETQYF
TGTGCCAGCAGCTTCCGGGACAGTAAAGAGACCCAGTACTTC
>NA|few|TRBJ2-7|TRBV5-1
CASSPKVGSYEQYF
TGCGCCAGCAGCCCGAAGGTCGGCTCCTACGAGCAGTACTTC